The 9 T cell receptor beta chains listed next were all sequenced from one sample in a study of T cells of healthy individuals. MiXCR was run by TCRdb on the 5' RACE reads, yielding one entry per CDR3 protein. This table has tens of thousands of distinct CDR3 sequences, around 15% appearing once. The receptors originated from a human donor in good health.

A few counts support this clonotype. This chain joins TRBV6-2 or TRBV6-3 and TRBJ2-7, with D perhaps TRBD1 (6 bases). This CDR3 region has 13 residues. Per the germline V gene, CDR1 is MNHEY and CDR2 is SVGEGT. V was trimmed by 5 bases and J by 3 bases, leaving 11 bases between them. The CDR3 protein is CASSLGQFYEQYF. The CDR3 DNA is TGTGCCAGCAGTCTAGGACAGTTCTACGAGCAGTACTTC.

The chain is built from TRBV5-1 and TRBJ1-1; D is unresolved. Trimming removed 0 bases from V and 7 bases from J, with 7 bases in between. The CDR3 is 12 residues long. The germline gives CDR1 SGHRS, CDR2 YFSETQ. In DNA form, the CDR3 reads TGCGCCAGCAGCTTGGGAGGCATTGAAGCTTTCTTT. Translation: CASSLGGIEAFF.

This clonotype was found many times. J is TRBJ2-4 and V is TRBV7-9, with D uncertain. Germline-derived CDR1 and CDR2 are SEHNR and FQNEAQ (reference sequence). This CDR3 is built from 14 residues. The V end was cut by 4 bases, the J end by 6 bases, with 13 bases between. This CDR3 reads CASSSDLHLNIQYF. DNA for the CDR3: TGTGCCAGCAGCTCGGACCTGCACCTAAACATTCAGTACTTC.

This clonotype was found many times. The CDR3: CAITGSGTDTQYF. DNA for the CDR3: TGTGCCATCACAGGGAGCGGCACAGATACGCAGTATTTT. The chain links TRBV10-3 to TRBJ2-3, with D possibly being TRBD1 or TRBD2 (5 bases each). Germline-derived CDR1 and CDR2 are ENHRY and SYGVKD. V was clipped by 7 bases and J by 1 base, with 9 bases between them. This CDR3 region has 13 residues.

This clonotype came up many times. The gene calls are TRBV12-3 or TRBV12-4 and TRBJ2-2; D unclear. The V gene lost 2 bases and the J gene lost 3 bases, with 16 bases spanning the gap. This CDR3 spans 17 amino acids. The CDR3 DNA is TGTGCCAGCAGTTTACTAGGGATCGGTGCGGACACCGGGGAGCTGTTTTTT. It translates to CASSLLGIGADTGELFF.

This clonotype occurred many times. CDR3 loop: CASSQSRRALHF. The CDR3 DNA sequence: TGTGCCAGCAGCCAATCCAGGCGGGCCCTCCACTTT. This chain joins TRBV3-1 and TRBJ1-6; D ambiguous. Germline V CDR1 and CDR2: LGHDT, YNNKEL (reference sequence). V shed 2 bases and J shed 14 bases, with 10 bases lying between them. The CDR3 extends over 12 amino acids.

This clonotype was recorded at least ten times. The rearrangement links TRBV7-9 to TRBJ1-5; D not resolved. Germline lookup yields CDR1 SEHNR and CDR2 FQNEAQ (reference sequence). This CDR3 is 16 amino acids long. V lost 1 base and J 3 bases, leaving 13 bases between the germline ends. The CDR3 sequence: CASSLGVSGINQPQHF. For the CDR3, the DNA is TGTGCCAGCAGCTTAGGGGTGAGCGGGATCAATCAGCCCCAGCATTTT.

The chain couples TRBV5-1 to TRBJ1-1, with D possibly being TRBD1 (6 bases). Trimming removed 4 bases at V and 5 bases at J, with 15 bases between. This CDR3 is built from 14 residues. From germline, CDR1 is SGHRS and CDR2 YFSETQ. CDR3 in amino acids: CASSRGGGETEAFF. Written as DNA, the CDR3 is TGCGCCAGCAGCCGAGGGGGGGGCGAGACTGAAGCTTTCTTT. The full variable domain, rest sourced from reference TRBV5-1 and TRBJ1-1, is KAGVTQTPRYLIKTRGQQVTLSCSPISGHRSVSWYQQTPGQGLQFLFEYFSETQRNKGNFPGRFSGRQFSNSRSEMNVSTLELGDSALYLCASSRGGGETEAFFGQGTRLTVV.

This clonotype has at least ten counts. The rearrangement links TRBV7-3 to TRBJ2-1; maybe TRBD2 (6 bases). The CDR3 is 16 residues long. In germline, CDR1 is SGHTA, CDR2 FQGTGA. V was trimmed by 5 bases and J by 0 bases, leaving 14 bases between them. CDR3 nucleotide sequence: TGTGCCAGCAGCGCGGCGGGGAGATCCTCCTACAATGAGCAGTTCTTC. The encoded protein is CASSAAGRSSYNEQFF.